The rows below give T cell receptor beta chains drawn from one sample of a study of T cell changes during pregnancy in multiple sclerosis. Some clones are missing from TCRdb's copy, which holds only in-frame ones; the method was immunoSEQ multiplex PCR. The sample shows over 65,000 clones, approximately 91% of them seen only once. This specimen consisted of peripheral blood, obtained in the first trimester of pregnancy. The receptors were gathered from a female donor with multiple sclerosis, enrolled in a pregnancy study. The CDR3 runs from the conserved cysteine through the conserved F or W. A D gene is named only where the DNA matches it firmly. Clone size is not always given. Where it is, it says once, few, many or a class for expanded clones.

d_call j_call v_call clone_size cdr3_nt cdr3_aa
TRBD1 TRBJ2-1 TRBV30 NA TGTGCCTGGACCAAACCGAGGGACAGGGGGCTTAGTGAGCAGTTCTTC CAWTKPRDRGLSEQFF
NA TRBJ1-5 TRBV10-3 few TGTGCCATCAGGTCAGGGGAGAATCAGCCCCAGCATTTT CAIRSGENQPQHF
NA TRBJ2-1 TRBV6-5 NA TGTGCCAGCAGGAAGGGCGGGACGGCAAACAATGAGCAGTTCTTC CASRKGGTANNEQFF
NA TRBJ2-7 TRBV27 NA TGTGCCAGCAGTTTTCACCCCCCGAGCTCCTACGAGCAGTACTTC CASSFHPPSSYEQYF
NA TRBJ2-1 TRBV19 once TGTGCCAGTACCCAGGGACATCCCTACAATGAGCAGTTCTTC CASTQGHPYNEQFF
TRBD2 TRBJ2-2 TRBV14 NA TGTGCCAGCTCCCAAGCCCTAGCGGGGGCCGGAGCCGGGGAGCTGTTTTTT CASSQALAGAGAGELFF
TRBD2 TRBJ2-1 TRBV6-4 many TGTGCCAGCAGTGCGCGGGGGGAAGGCAATGAGCAGTTCTTC CASSARGEGNEQFF
TRBD1 TRBJ2-7 TRBV5-1 few TGCGCCAGCAGCACCCGGGACAGGGGTAACGAGCAGTACTTC CASSTRDRGNEQYF
NA TRBJ2-7 TRBV19 NA TGTGCCACCGCGTCGCGTTCCTACGAGCAGTACTTC CATASRSYEQYF
NA TRBJ1-1 TRBV9 NA TGTGCCAGCAGCGACAGTCCCCGGATGAACACTGAAGCTTTCTTT CASSDSPRMNTEAFF
TRBD2 TRBJ2-1 TRBV11-3 NA TGTGCCAGCAGCTCCCTAGCGGGTATGAACAATGAGCAGTTCTTC CASSSLAGMNNEQFF
NA TRBJ1-5 TRBV30 NA TGTGCCTGGGCCGGCAGCGATAGCAATCAGCCCCAGCATTTT CAWAGSDSNQPQHF
TRBD1 TRBJ2-7 TRBV5-1 NA TGCGCCAGCAGCTCACGACAGGGGGACTCCTACGAGCAGTACTTC CASSSRQGDSYEQYF
TRBD1 TRBJ1-2 TRBV7-3 once TGTGCCAGCAGCTTCACAGGGGGCTACGGCTACACCTTC CASSFTGGYGYTF
TRBD1 TRBJ1-5 TRBV7-8 few TGTGCCAGCAGCTGGACAGGGGGAAGCAATCAGCCCCAGCATTTT CASSWTGGSNQPQHF
TRBD1 TRBJ1-2 TRBV14 NA TGTGCCAGCAGCCAAGATATCCTGGGGACAGCCTCAGGTGGCTACACCTTC CASSQDILGTASGGYTF
NA TRBJ2-2 TRBV7-3 NA TGTGCCAGCAGCTCCGGATTCGGGACCGGGGAGCTGTTTTTT CASSSGFGTGELFF
NA TRBJ2-3 TRBV7-8 NA TGTGCCAGCAGCTTATTATCCAGGGGCCCCACAGATACGCAGTATTTT CASSLLSRGPTDTQYF
NA TRBJ1-5 TRBV15 NA TGTGCCACCACCTCGGGTACCGGTCAGCCCCAGCATTTT CATTSGTGQPQHF
NA TRBJ2-4 TRBV5-1 NA TGCGCCAGTACCCCGGGACTCCCTCCCAAAAACATTCAGTACTTC CASTPGLPPKNIQYF
NA TRBJ1-3 TRBV2 NA TGTGCCAGCAGTGATGTAGGGGGACCTAGTGGAAACACCATATATTTT CASSDVGGPSGNTIYF
TRBD2 TRBJ2-7 TRBV11-2 NA TGTGCCAGCAGCTTATTCATCAGAGCGGGGAGCTACGAGCAGTACTTC CASSLFIRAGSYEQYF
NA TRBJ2-1 TRBV10-3 NA TGTGCCATCAGTGGGACAGGACTATACCCCAATGAGCAGTTCTTC CAISGTGLYPNEQFF
TRBD2 TRBJ2-7 TRBV5-1 NA TGCGCCAGCAGCTTGTCACCTACCGGGACTAGCGGCTACGAGCAGTACTTC CASSLSPTGTSGYEQYF
NA TRBJ2-5 TRBV7-7 NA TGTGCTAGCAGCTTCCTCCAGGGGATCCAAGAGACCCAGTACTTC CASSFLQGIQETQYF
NA TRBJ1-5 TRBV27 NA TGTGCCAGCAGTACCCTCGGACTGAGTCAGCCCCAGCATTTT CASSTLGLSQPQHF
TRBD2 TRBJ2-3 TRBV9 NA TGTGCCAGCAGCGCGCTCGGGGGGGCCAGCACAGATACGCAGTATTTT CASSALGGASTDTQYF
TRBD2 TRBJ2-2 TRBV7-9 NA TGTGCCAGCAGCCTCCCCGGCGGACTAGCGGCGAACACCGGGGAGCTGTTTTTT CASSLPGGLAANTGELFF
NA TRBJ2-4 TRBV4-2 NA TGTGCCAGCAGCCAACTACAGGGAGCCAAAAACATTCAGTACTTC CASSQLQGAKNIQYF
TRBD1 TRBJ1-2 TRBV25-1 once TGTGCCAGCTCTTGGACAGGGTTTTCCGGAGGCTACACCTTC CASSWTGFSGGYTF
TRBD1 TRBJ1-2 TRBV27 NA TGTGCCAGCAGTCCGGGACAGGGGGCGTTCGGCTATGGCTACACCTTC CASSPGQGAFGYGYTF
TRBD2 TRBJ2-2 TRBV5-1 NA TGCGCCAGCAGCTTGGCTAGCGGACTATACACCGGGGAGCTGTTTTTT CASSLASGLYTGELFF
TRBD2 TRBJ2-3 TRBV7-2 NA TGTGCCAGCAGCTCGCGGCGGGGGACGACAGATACGCAGTATTTT CASSSRRGTTDTQYF
TRBD1 TRBJ1-1 TRBV7-8 NA TGTGCCAGCAGCTACGTCCCGGGACAGGGCCTCATGAACACTGAAGCTTTCTTT CASSYVPGQGLMNTEAFF
NA TRBJ2-3 TRBV30 NA TGTGCCCGGGGGAAATTGGGCACAGATACGCAGTATTTT CARGKLGTDTQYF
TRBD1 TRBJ2-5 TRBV9 NA TGTGCCAGCAGCCCCAGGGACAGTCAGTCAGAGACCCAGTACTTC CASSPRDSQSETQYF
NA TRBJ1-3 TRBV14 NA TGTGCCAGCAGCCAAATCTTCGGGTCTGGAAACACCATATATTTT CASSQIFGSGNTIYF
TRBD1 TRBJ2-1 TRBV7-3 NA TGTGCCAGCAGCTTAGGCAGGGGGCCTTACAATGAGCAGTTCTTC CASSLGRGPYNEQFF
NA TRBJ2-5 TRBV18 once TGTGCCAGCTCACCATTGCGGTTAGAAGAGACCCAGTACTTC CASSPLRLEETQYF
TRBD1 TRBJ1-3 TRBV7-4 NA TGTGCCAGCAGCTCCTCCGGGACAGGGTGGCACACCATATATTTT CASSSSGTGWHTIYF
TRBD1 TRBJ2-5 TRBV9 NA TGTGCCAGCAGCGTAGGTCCGGGACAGTTTAAAGAGACCCAGTACTTC CASSVGPGQFKETQYF
TRBD2 TRBJ2-5 TRBV9 NA TGTGCCAGCAGCGTAGGGGGTCTGGCTAGCGGAAATCAAGAGACCCAGTACTTC CASSVGGLASGNQETQYF